The 25 T cell receptor beta chains given below trace back to one sample, sequenced in a study of blood T cell repertoires in COVID-19. The table came from immunoSEQ multiplex PCR; TCRdb's copy has only in-frame clones and leaves some out. The table lists some 170,000 clones, approximately 87% of them singletons. The material sequenced was peripheral blood. The receptor source for this set is a woman between 70 and 85 years old with COVID-19, enrolled during active disease.

The CDR3 DNA is TGCAGTGTCCAGGGGGCCAATGAGCAGTTCTTC. Amino acid sequence: CSVQGANEQFF. This chain joins TRBV20-1 and TRBJ2-1, with 8 nucleotides matching TRBD1. Germline V gives CDR1 DFQATT, CDR2 SNEGSKA (reference sequence). CDR3 length equals 11 residues. V lost 7 bases to trimming and J lost 6 bases; unmatched junction nucleotides: 2.

V usage is TRBV15 and J usage is TRBJ2-3, with 9 bases aligning to TRBD1. The CDR3 runs to 16 residues. The ends lost 4 bases at V and 1 base at J; junction bases unmatched: 6. Germline lookup yields CDR1 LNHNV and CDR2 YYDKDF (reference sequence). DNA of the CDR3: TGTGCCACCAGCAAACGCGGGACAGGGCGCACAGATACGCAGTATTTT. It translates to CATSKRGTGRTDTQYF.

The J gene is TRBJ1-4, the V gene TRBV4-1, with TRBD1 matching over 8 bases. Germline-derived CDR1 and CDR2 are MGHRA and YSYEKL. J gave up 0 bases and V 4 bases, and 4 bases lay outside the gene matches. This CDR3 spans 16 amino acids. This chain's CDR3 is CASSRDRLTTNEKLFF. For the CDR3, the DNA is TGCGCCAGCAGCCGGGACAGGCTTACAACTAATGAAAAACTGTTTTTT.

This clone was recorded a few times. The genes are TRBV3-1 (or the pseudogene TRBV3-2) and TRBJ1-4; 9 bases map to TRBD1. V was clipped by 4 bases and J by 0 bases; unmatched bases: 6. From germline, CDR1 is LGHDT and CDR2 YNNKEL (reference sequence). This CDR3 has 17 amino acids. CDR3 in amino acids: CASSRQGGTTTNEKLFF. In DNA, the CDR3 is TGTGCCAGCAGCCGACAGGGGGGAACTACAACTAATGAAAAACTGTTTTTT.

The chain joins TRBV7-8 to TRBJ2-3; 7 positions match TRBD2. Germline values: CDR1 SGHVS, CDR2 FQNEAQ. The CDR3 has 16 amino acids. Losses at the gene ends were 0 bases for V and 7 bases for J; bases not matched to a gene: 10. As DNA, the CDR3 is TGTGCCAGCAGCTTAGCCGTGGGAGGGCTTTTTCATACGCAGTATTTT. Protein sequence: CASSLAVGGLFHTQYF.

The chain uses TRBV6-2 or TRBV6-3 and TRBJ1-1; TRBD1 aligns across 12 bases. There are 17 residues in the CDR3. V trimming: 3 bases; J trimming: 5 bases; junction bases outside the gene matches: 10. Germline lookup yields CDR1 MNHEY and CDR2 SVGEGT. As DNA, the CDR3 is TGTGCCAGCAGTTATTTGCCGGGACAGGGGGCGCTTACTGAAGCTTTCTTT. Translation: CASSYLPGQGALTEAFF.

The CDR3 DNA is TGTGCCAGCACAGCCGGAGGGAACAATGAGCAGTTCTTC. Protein: CASTAGGNNEQFF. The V and J genes are TRBV28 and TRBJ2-1, with D tentatively TRBD2 (6 bases). Trimming removed 7 bases at V and 5 bases at J, with 12 bases between. Germline V CDR1 and CDR2: MDHEN, SYDVKM. The CDR3 is 13 residues long.

The V call is TRBV2, the J call TRBJ1-2; D may be TRBD1 (6 bases). The germline V gene encodes CDR1 SNHLY and CDR2 FYNNEI. The V and J ends lost 8 bases and 7 bases respectively, with 17 bases between them. There are 13 residues in the CDR3. In nucleotides, the CDR3 is TGTGCCAGCGGGGGGGCCCGGTTCAGTGGCTACACCTTC. Translated: CASGGARFSGYTF.

The chain couples TRBV27 to TRBJ2-3, with D perhaps TRBD2 (5 bases). V was trimmed by 0 bases and J by 2 bases, leaving 21 bases between them. Germline CDR1 and CDR2: MNHEY and SMNVEV (reference sequence). The CDR3 sequence is 19 residues long. CDR3 loop: CASSLSTSFPGPTTDTQYF. The DNA of the CDR3 is TGTGCCAGCAGTTTATCAACTAGTTTTCCTGGTCCAACCACAGATACGCAGTATTTT.

The CDR3 sequence: CAWSMGGSEQYF. The CDR3 bases are TGTGCCTGGAGTATGGGGGGATCCGAGCAGTACTTC. V and J are TRBV30 and TRBJ2-7; TRBD2 is a possible D gene (6 bases). The germline gives CDR1 GTSNPN, CDR2 SVGIG (reference sequence). CDR3 length: 12 amino acids. V dropped 2 bases and J dropped 6 bases, with 11 bases sitting between them.

The V and J genes are TRBV4-3 and TRBJ2-7, with 7 bases fitting TRBD2. Per the germline V gene, CDR1 is LGHNA and CDR2 is YSLEER. The CDR3 runs 14 residues. The J segment lost 8 bases and the V segment lost 0 bases, leaving 7 bases of the junction unmatched. The CDR3 is CASSQDYREAQQYF. CDR3 nucleotides: TGCGCCAGCAGCCAAGATTACCGGGAGGCCCAGCAGTACTTC.

This clone was counted once. This chain joins TRBV5-5 and TRBJ1-1, with unresolved D. V lost 2 bases and J lost 3, with 8 bases in between. The CDR3 is made up of 13 amino acids. Germline CDR1 is SGHKS and CDR2 is YYEKEE (reference sequence). The CDR3: CASSFGDDTEAFF. The CDR3 nucleotides are TGTGCCAGCAGCTTTGGAGACGACACTGAAGCTTTCTTT.

The chain recombines TRBV6-2 or TRBV6-3 with TRBJ2-3; the match to TRBD2 covers 7 bases. The CDR3 runs to 16 residues. The germline gives CDR1 MNHEY, CDR2 SVGEGT. The V segment lost 5 bases and the J segment 1 base; nucleotides outside the gene matches: 9. As DNA, the CDR3 is TGTGCCAGCAGTCAGCGACTAGCACCACGCACAGATACGCAGTATTTT. This encodes CASSQRLAPRTDTQYF.

V gene TRBV25-1 combines with J gene TRBJ1-6; D call uncertain. Germline-derived CDR1 and CDR2 are MGHDK and SYGVNS. V gave up 1 base and J gave up 7 bases, with 5 bases separating them. This CDR3 region has 13 residues. CDR3 protein: CASSESGNSPLHF. CDR3 DNA sequence: TGTGCCAGCAGTGAATCGGGGAATTCACCCCTCCACTTT.

The chain employs TRBV5-6 and TRBJ2-5; perhaps TRBD2 as D (6 bases). The CDR3 is made up of 15 amino acids. Germline CDR1 reads SGHDT; CDR2 reads YYEEEE. V lost 2 bases and J lost 5, with 16 bases in between. CDR3 coding DNA: TGTGCCAGCAGCTTTCTCGCTAGGCGGGATGAGACCCAGTACTTC. It is translated as CASSFLARRDETQYF.

The chain joins TRBV6-5 to TRBJ1-2; no clear D gene. The CDR3 has 11 residues. Germline V gene data show CDR1 as MNHEY and CDR2 as SVGAGI. Deletions cut 5 bases from V and 13 bases from J, with 14 bases between. The CDR3 DNA reads TGTGCCAGCAGTCCTAACGCCGAGGGCACCTTC. This codes for CASSPNAEGTF.

The J gene is TRBJ2-7, the V gene TRBV15, with 7 bases identical to TRBD2. The CDR3 loop spans 14 amino acids. CDR1 LNHNV and CDR2 YYDKDF come from the germline V gene (reference sequence). Losses at the gene ends were 2 bases for V and 7 bases for J; bases not matched to a gene: 8. CDR3 DNA: TGTGCCACCAGCAGAAGGGACTACGGGAGGGAGCAGTACTTC. Its translation is CATSRRDYGREQYF.

V is TRBV7-8 and J is TRBJ1-2; D gene unclear. The germline gives CDR1 SGHVS, CDR2 FQNEAQ. CDR3 size: 18 residues. V was pared by 7 bases and J by 4 bases, with 28 bases between. This CDR3 reads CASTPYIGISHSIYGYTF. As DNA, the CDR3 is TGTGCCAGCACCCCTTATATCGGGATTTCCCACTCGATCTATGGCTACACCTTC.

The chain's CDR3 is CASSLDGRAKNIQYF. The CDR3 coding sequence is TGTGCCAGCAGCTTAGATGGTCGGGCCAAAAACATTCAGTACTTC. V and J are TRBV7-9 and TRBJ2-4, with D hard to call. Germline V gene data show CDR1 as SEHNR and CDR2 as FQNEAQ (reference sequence). Between the trimmed V and J ends, which lost 1 base and 1 base, there was a span of 8 bases. CDR3 size: 15 residues.

V and J are TRBV27 and TRBJ1-4; TRBD1 aligns across 8 bases. V shed 6 bases and J 7 bases; nucleotides not matched to a gene: 7. Germline CDR1 MNHEY, CDR2 SMNVEV (reference sequence). The CDR3 contains 14 residues. The CDR3 bases are TGTGCCAGCAGATACCAGGGGGCGAGTGAAAAACTGTTTTTT. Its translation: CASRYQGASEKLFF.

This clone has only one observation. V and J are TRBV27 and TRBJ1-4, with TRBD1 as a possible D gene (6 bases). The ends were cut back, 4 bases at V and 8 bases at J, with 17 bases in the middle. CDR3 length: 15 amino acids. Per the germline V gene, CDR1 is MNHEY and CDR2 is SMNVEV (reference sequence). Here the CDR3 DNA reads TGTGCCAGCAGTTCCCTACAGGGTTTAGGCGAAAAACTGTTTTTT. This translates into CASSSLQGLGEKLFF.

The chain has TRBV5-8 and TRBJ1-4; 8 positions agree with TRBD1. The germline CDR1 and CDR2 sequences are SGHTS and YDEGEE. The CDR3 covers 17 residues. V shed 1 base, J shed 0 bases, and the junction held 5 bases outside the gene matches. In DNA form, the CDR3 reads TGTGCCAGCAGCTTGTTCGGGACAGGAGCAACTAATGAAAAACTGTTTTTT. Its protein is CASSLFGTGATNEKLFF.

J is TRBJ1-5 and V is TRBV21-1; the D call of TRBD1 is as the table states it, not checked on the DNA. TRBV21-1 is labeled a pseudogene. The CDR3 contains 16 residues. The CDR3 region has the DNA TGTGCCAGCAGTTTGGCGGACAGGGGTCTCCATCAGCCCCAGCATTTT. Its protein product is CASSLADRGLHQPQHF.

This rearrangement joins TRBV2 to TRBJ1-2; D perhaps matches TRBD1 (5 bases). Trimming took 8 bases from V and 7 from J, leaving 23 bases between them. The germline V gene has CDR1 SNHLY and CDR2 FYNNEI. The CDR3 is made up of 15 amino acids. Written as DNA, the CDR3 is TGTGCCAGCTCTATACAGGCGAATGGGGTGGTTGGCTACACCTTC. It specifies CASSIQANGVVGYTF.

The V gene is TRBV6-1, the J gene TRBJ2-2, with D uncertain. Germline V gene lookup returns CDR1 MNHNS and CDR2 SASEGT. Trimming shortened V by 1 base and J by 4 bases, and 10 bases separated the two germline ends. This CDR3 comprises 15 residues. The CDR3 sequence: CASSEVWSATGELFF. CDR3 bases: TGTGCCAGCAGTGAAGTATGGAGTGCCACCGGGGAGCTGTTTTTT.